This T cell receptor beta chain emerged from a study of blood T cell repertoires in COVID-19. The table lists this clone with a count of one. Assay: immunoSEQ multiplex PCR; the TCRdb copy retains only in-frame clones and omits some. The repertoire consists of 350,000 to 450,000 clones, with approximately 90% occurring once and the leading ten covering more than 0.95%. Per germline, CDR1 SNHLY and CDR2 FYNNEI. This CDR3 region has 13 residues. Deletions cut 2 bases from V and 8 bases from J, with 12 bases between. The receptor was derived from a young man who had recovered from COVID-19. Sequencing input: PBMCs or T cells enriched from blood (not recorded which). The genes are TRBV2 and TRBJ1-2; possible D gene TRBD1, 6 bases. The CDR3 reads CASSELGARGYTF. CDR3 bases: TGTGCCAGCAGTGAATTGGGGGCCCGCGGCTACACCTTC.